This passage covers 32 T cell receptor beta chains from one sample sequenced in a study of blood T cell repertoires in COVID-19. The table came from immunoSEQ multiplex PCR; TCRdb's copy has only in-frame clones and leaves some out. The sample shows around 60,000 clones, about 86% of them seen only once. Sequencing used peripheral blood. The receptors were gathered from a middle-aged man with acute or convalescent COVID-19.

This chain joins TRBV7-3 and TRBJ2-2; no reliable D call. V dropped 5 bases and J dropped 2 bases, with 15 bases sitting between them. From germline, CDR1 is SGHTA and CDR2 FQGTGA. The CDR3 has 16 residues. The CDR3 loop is CASSPRSLRNTGELFF. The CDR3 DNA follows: TGTGCCAGCAGCCCGCGATCATTACGAAACACCGGGGAGCTGTTTTTT.

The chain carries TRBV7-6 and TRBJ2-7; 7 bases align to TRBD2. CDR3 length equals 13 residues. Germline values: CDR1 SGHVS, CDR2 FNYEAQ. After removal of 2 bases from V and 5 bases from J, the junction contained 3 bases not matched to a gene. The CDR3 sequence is CASSLRLADEQYF. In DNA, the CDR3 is TGTGCCAGCAGCTTAAGGCTAGCGGACGAGCAGTACTTC. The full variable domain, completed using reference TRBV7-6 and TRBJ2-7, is GAGVSQSPRYKVTKRGQDVALRCDPISGHVSLYWYRQALGQGPEFLTYFNYEAQQDKSGLPNDRFSAERPEGSISTLTIQRTEQRDSAMYRCASSLRLADEQYFGPGTRLTVT.

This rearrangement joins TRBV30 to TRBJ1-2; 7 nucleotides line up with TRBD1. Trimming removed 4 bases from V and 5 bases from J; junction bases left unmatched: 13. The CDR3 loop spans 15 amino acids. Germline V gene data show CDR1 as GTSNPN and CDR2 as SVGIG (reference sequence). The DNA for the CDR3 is TGTGCCTGGAACAGGGGACAGACCTCTCGATATGGCTACACCTTC. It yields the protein CAWNRGQTSRYGYTF.

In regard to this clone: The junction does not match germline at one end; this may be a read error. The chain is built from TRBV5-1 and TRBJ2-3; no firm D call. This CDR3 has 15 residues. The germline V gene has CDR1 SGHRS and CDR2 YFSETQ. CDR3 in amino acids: CASSLDPGSSDTRYF. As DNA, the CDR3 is TGCGCCAGCAGCTTGGACCCAGGCAGTTCGGATACGCGGTATTTT.

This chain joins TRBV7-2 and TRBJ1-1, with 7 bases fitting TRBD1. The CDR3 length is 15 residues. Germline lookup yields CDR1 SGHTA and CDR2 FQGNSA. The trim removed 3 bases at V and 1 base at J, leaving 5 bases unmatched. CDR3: CASSFTGDRNTEAFF. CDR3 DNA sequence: TGTGCCAGCAGCTTCACAGGGGACAGGAACACTGAAGCTTTCTTT.

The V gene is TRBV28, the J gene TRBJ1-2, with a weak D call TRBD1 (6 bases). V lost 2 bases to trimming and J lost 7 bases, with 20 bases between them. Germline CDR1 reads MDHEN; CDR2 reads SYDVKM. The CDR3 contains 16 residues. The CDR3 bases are TGTGCCAGCAGTTTACCCCGGGGGGGCGGGGTAGGTGGCTACACCTTC. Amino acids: CASSLPRGGGVGGYTF.

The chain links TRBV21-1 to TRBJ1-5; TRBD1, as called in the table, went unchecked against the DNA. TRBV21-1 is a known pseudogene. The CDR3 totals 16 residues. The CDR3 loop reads CASSNWQGASYQPQHF. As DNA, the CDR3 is TGTGCCAGCAGCAACTGGCAGGGGGCATCATATCAGCCCCAGCATTTT.

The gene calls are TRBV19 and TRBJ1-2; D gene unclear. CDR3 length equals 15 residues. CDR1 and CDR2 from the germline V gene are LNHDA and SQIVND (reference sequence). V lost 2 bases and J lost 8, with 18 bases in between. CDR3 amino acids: CASSIPQAVPPGYTF. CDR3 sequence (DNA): TGTGCCAGTAGTATACCTCAAGCGGTACCTCCGGGCTACACCTTC.

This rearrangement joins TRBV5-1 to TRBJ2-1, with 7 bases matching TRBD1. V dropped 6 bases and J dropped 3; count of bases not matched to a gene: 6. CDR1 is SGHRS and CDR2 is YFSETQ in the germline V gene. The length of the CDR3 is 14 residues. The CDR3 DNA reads TGCGCCAGCACCCTTTGGGACAGCTACAATGAGCAGTTCTTC. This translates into CASTLWDSYNEQFF. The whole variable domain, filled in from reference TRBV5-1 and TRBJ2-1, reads KAGVTQTPRYLIKTRGQQVTLSCSPISGHRSVSWYQQTPGQGLQFLFEYFSETQRNKGNFPGRFSGRQFSNSRSEMNVSTLELGDSALYLCASTLWDSYNEQFFGPGTRLTVL.

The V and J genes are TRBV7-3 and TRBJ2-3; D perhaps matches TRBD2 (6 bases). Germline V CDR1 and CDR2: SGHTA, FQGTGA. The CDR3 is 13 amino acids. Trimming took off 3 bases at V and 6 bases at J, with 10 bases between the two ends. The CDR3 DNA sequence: TGTGCCAGCAGCTTGGAGGGCTGGGATACGCAGTATTTT. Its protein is CASSLEGWDTQYF.

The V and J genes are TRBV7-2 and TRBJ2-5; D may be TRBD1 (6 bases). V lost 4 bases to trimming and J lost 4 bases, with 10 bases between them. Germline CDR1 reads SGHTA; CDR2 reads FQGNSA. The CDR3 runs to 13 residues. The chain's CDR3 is CASSSGVGETQYF. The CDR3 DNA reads TGTGCCAGCAGCTCAGGGGTCGGAGAGACCCAGTACTTC.

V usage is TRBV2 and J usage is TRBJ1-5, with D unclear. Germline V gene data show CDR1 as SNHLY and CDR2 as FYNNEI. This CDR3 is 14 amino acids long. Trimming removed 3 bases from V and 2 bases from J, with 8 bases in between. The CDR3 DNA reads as TGTGCCAGCAGTGACGGGGAGGGCAATCAGCCCCAGCATTTT. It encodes CASSDGEGNQPQHF.

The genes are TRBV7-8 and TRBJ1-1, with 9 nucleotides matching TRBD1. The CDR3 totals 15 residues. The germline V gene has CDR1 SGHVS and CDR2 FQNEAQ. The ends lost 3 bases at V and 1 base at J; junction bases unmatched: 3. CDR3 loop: CASSFATGGNTEAFF. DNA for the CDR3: TGTGCCAGCAGCTTCGCGACAGGGGGGAACACTGAAGCTTTCTTT.

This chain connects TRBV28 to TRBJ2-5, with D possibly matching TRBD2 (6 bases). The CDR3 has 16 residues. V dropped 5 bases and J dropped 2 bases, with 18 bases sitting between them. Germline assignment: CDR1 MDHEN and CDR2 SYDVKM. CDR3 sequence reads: CASSPQAGRGQETQYF. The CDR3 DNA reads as TGTGCCAGCAGTCCGCAGGCGGGGCGTGGGCAAGAGACCCAGTACTTC.

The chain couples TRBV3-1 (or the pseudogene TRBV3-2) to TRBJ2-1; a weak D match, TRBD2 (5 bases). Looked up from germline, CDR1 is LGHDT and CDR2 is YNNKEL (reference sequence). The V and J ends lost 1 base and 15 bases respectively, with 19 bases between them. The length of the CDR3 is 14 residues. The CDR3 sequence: CASSQGVAGPSGFF. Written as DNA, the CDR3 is TGTGCCAGCAGCCAAGGGGTTGCGGGCCCCAGTGGGTTCTTC.

As DNA, the CDR3 is TGTGCCAGCAGCCCTAGACAGTTGACCAACAATGAGCAGTTCTTC. Amino acids: CASSPRQLTNNEQFF. The chain uses TRBV3-1 (or the pseudogene TRBV3-2) and TRBJ2-1; D possibly corresponds to TRBD1 (5 bases). CDR3 size: 15 residues. With 4 bases removed from V and 5 bases from J, the gap between germline ends came to 15 bases. Germline CDR1 is LGHDT and CDR2 is YNNKEL (reference sequence).

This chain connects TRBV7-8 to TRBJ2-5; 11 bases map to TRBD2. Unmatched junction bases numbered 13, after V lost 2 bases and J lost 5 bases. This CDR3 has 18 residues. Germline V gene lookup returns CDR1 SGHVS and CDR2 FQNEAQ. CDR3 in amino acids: CASSLRTSGGHNGETQYF. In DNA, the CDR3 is TGTGCCAGCAGCTTACGAACTAGCGGGGGCCATAATGGGGAGACCCAGTACTTC.

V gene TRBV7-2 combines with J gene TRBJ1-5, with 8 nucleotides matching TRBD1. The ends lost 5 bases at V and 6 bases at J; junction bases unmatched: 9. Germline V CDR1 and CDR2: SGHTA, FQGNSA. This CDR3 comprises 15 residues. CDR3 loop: CASSSGQGDSQPQHF. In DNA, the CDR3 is TGTGCCAGCAGCAGCGGACAGGGTGATTCTCAGCCCCAGCATTTT.

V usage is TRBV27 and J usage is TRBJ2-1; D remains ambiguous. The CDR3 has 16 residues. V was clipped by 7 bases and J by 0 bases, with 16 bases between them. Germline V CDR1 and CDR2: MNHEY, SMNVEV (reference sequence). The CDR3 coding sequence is TGTGCCAGCATGGCCGGCCCGGCTAGCTCCTACAATGAGCAGTTCTTC. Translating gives CASMAGPASSYNEQFF.

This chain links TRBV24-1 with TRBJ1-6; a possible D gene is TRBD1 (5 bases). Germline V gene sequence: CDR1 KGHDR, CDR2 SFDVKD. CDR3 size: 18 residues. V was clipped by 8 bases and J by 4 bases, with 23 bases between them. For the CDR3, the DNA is TGTGCCACCACCCCCAGGGCTACTTCCAAGGGGTATAATTCACCCCTCCACTTT. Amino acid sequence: CATTPRATSKGYNSPLHF.

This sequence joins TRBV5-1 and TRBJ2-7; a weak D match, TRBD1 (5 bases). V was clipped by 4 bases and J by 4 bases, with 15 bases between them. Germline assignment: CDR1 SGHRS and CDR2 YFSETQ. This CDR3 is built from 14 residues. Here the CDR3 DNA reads TGCGCCAGCAGCGCGACCACAGGCCTATACGAGCAGTACTTC. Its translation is CASSATTGLYEQYF.

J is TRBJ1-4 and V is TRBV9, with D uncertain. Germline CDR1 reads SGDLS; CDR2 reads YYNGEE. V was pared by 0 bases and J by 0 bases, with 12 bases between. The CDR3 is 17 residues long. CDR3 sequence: CASSVGPWAATNEKLFF. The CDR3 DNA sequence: TGTGCCAGCAGCGTAGGGCCCTGGGCCGCAACTAATGAAAAACTGTTTTTT.

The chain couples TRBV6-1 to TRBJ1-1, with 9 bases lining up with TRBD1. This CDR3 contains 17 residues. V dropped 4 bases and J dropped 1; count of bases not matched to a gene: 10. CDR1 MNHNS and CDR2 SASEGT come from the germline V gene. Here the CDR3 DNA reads TGTGCCAGCAGTGGAAGAACCGGGACAGGGTGGAACACTGAAGCTTTCTTT. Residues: CASSGRTGTGWNTEAFF.

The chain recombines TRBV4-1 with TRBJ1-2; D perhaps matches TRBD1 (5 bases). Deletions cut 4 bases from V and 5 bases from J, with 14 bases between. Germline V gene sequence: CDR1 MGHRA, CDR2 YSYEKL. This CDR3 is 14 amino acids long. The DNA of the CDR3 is TGCGCCAGCAGCCCGAGGGACGGACTATATGGCTACACCTTC. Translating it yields CASSPRDGLYGYTF.

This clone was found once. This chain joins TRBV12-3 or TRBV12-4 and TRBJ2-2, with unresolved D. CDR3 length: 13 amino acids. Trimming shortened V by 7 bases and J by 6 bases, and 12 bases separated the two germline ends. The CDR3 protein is CASILRVSGELFF. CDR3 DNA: TGTGCCAGCATCCTACGGGTATCCGGGGAGCTGTTTTTT.

CDR3 bases: TGTGCCAGCAGCTCCGAACCGGGACTAGTTCGTGAGCAGTTCTTC. Protein: CASSSEPGLVREQFF. The V gene is TRBV7-6, the J gene TRBJ2-1; TRBD2 matches at 8 bases. The germline V gene encodes CDR1 SGHVS and CDR2 FNYEAQ. V gave up 4 bases and J gave up 9 bases; unmatched junction bases: 11. CDR3 length: 15 residues.

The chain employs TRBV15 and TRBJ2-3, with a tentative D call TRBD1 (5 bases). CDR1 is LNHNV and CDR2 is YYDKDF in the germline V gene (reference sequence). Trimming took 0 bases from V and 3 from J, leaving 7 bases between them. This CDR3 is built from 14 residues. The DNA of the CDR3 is TGTGCCACCAGCAGAGATCGACAGACAGATACGCAGTATTTT. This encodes CATSRDRQTDTQYF.

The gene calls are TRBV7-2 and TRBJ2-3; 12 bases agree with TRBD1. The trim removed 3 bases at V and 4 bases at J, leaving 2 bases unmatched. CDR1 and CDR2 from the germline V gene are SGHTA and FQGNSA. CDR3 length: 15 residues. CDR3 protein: CASSFGTGGADTQYF. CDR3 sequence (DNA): TGTGCCAGCAGCTTCGGGACAGGGGGCGCAGATACGCAGTATTTT.

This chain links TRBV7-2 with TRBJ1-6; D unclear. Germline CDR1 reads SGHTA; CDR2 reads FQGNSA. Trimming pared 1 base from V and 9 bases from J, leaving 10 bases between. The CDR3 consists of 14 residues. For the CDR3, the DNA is TGTGCCAGCAGCTTAGTTGGGGAGATTTCACCCCTCCACTTT. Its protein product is CASSLVGEISPLHF.

The CDR3 region has the DNA TGTGCCAGCAGTCTCCACACTGAAGCTTTCTTT. The encoded protein is CASSLHTEAFF. V is TRBV12-3 or TRBV12-4 and J is TRBJ1-1, with no clear D. The V and J ends lost 5 bases and 3 bases respectively, with 4 bases between them. The CDR3 contains 11 residues.

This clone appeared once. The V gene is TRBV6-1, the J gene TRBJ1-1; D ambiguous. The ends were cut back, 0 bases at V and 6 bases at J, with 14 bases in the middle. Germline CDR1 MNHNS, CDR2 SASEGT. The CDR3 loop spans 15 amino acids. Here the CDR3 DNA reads TGTGCCAGCAGTGAAGCGGGAGACCTACCACCTGAAGCTTTCTTT. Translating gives CASSEAGDLPPEAFF.

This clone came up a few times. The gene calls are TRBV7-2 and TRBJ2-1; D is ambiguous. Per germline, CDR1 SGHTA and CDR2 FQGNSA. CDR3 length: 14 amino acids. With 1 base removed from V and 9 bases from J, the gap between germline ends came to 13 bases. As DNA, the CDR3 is TGTGCCAGCAGCTTAGACCGGTCCCGTTTTGAGCAGTTCTTC. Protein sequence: CASSLDRSRFEQFF.